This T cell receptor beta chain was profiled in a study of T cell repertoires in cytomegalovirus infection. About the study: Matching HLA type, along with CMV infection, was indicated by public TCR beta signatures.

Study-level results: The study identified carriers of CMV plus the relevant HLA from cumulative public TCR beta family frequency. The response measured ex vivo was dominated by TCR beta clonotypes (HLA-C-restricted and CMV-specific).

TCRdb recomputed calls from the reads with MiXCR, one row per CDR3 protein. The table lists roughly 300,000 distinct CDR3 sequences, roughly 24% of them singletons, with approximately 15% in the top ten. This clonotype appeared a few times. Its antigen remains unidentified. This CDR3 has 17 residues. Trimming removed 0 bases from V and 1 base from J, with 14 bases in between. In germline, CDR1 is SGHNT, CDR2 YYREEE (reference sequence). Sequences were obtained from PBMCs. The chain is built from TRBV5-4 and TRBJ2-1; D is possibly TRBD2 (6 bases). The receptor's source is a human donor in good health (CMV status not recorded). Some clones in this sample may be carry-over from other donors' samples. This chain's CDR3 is CASSLGGGRESYNEQFF. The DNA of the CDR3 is TGTGCCAGCAGCTTGGGGGGCGGGCGGGAATCCTACAATGAGCAGTTCTTC.